This T cell receptor beta chain was obtained from a study of identifying expanded T cells in peripheral blood. The repertoire was sequenced with immunoSEQ multiplex PCR; TCRdb's copy has only in-frame clones and lacks some. This table holds more than 85,000 clones, around 88% found once. Germline V CDR1 and CDR2: MNHNY, SVGAGI (reference sequence). The length of the CDR3 is 15 residues. V shed 5 bases, J shed 4 bases, and the junction held 5 bases outside the gene matches. Sequencing used blood. The TCR was taken from a person between 18 and 69 years old in good health. V is TRBV6-6 and J is TRBJ1-3; 10 nucleotides line up with TRBD1. The CDR3 protein is CASSTPGQGGNTIYF. CDR3 DNA sequence: TGTGCCAGCAGTACTCCGGGACAGGGGGGAAACACCATATATTTT.